The 23 T cell receptor beta chains below all came from one sample that was sequenced in a study of OX40 agonist ivuxolimab in advanced cancers. Assay used: immunoSEQ multiplex PCR; TCRdb lists only in-frame clones, some missing. The data show approximately 63,000 clones, around 91% seen once. This material consisted of CD4+ or CD8+ T cells sorted from blood, taken in a trial of the OX40 agonist ivuxolimab. The receptors were sampled from an adult with an advanced solid tumor such as melanoma, head and neck, liver or kidney cancer.

The V call is TRBV11-2, the J call TRBJ1-5; D remains ambiguous. The CDR3 is 15 amino acids. Germline CDR1 SGHAT, CDR2 FQNNGV. Trimming pared 3 bases from V and 0 bases from J, leaving 9 bases between. CDR3 in amino acids: CASSLSGVSNQPQHF. The CDR3 DNA follows: TGTGCCAGCAGCTTGAGCGGGGTTAGCAATCAGCCCCAGCATTTT.

The gene calls are TRBV11-1 and TRBJ2-1; perhaps TRBD2 as D (6 bases). Per the germline V gene, CDR1 is SGHAT and CDR2 is FQDESV (reference sequence). The CDR3 runs to 15 residues. With 5 bases removed from V and 4 bases from J, the gap between germline ends came to 15 bases. This chain's CDR3 is CASSHVPGVYNEQFF. Written as DNA, the CDR3 is TGTGCCAGCAGCCACGTCCCGGGGGTTTACAATGAGCAGTTCTTC.

The chain employs TRBV11-2 and TRBJ2-7; D is possibly TRBD2 (5 bases). The CDR3 is 16 amino acids. The germline CDR1 and CDR2 sequences are SGHAT and FQNNGV. Trimming took off 0 bases at V and 4 bases at J, with 16 bases between the two ends. This CDR3 reads CASSLDPRALGYEQYF. For the CDR3, the DNA is TGTGCCAGCAGCTTAGATCCGAGGGCCCTCGGGTACGAGCAGTACTTC. The whole variable domain, filled in from reference TRBV11-2 and TRBJ2-7, reads EAGVAQSPRYKIIEKRQSVAFWCNPISGHATLYWYQQILGQGPKLLIQFQNNGVVDDSQLPKDRFSAERLKGVDSTLKIQPAKLEDSAVYLCASSLDPRALGYEQYFGPGTRLTVT.

The rearrangement links TRBV7-9 to TRBJ2-3; 13 bases fit TRBD2. The CDR3 length is 16 residues. CDR1 SEHNR and CDR2 FQNEAQ come from the germline V gene (reference sequence). The J segment lost 7 bases and the V segment lost 4 bases, leaving 8 bases of the junction unmatched. This CDR3 reads CASSSVLAGGYHTQYF. The CDR3 nucleotides are TGTGCCAGCAGCTCGGTACTAGCGGGAGGGTACCATACGCAGTATTTT.

The chain combines TRBV29-1 with TRBJ2-1, with D maybe TRBD2 (5 bases). V shed 1 base and J shed 10 bases, with 14 bases lying between them. The CDR3 consists of 13 residues. Germline lookup yields CDR1 SQVTM and CDR2 ANQGSEA. CDR3 nucleotide sequence: TGCAGCGTTGAAGCCGGACTTCAGGAGGAGCAGTTCTTC. Translating gives CSVEAGLQEEQFF.

This rearrangement joins TRBV21-1 to TRBJ1-2; no check of the table's D call, TRBD1, against the DNA was made. TRBV21-1 is described as a pseudogene. The CDR3 extends over 13 amino acids. The CDR3 DNA follows: TGTGCCAGCAGCGGACAGGGGAAGGATGGCTACACCTTC. It is translated as CASSGQGKDGYTF.

The chain joins TRBV28 to TRBJ2-1; no reliable D call. The CDR3 spans 14 residues. Germline V gives CDR1 MDHEN, CDR2 SYDVKM. Between the trimmed V and J ends, which lost 4 bases and 3 bases, there was a span of 10 bases. DNA of the CDR3: TGTGCCAGCAGTTACAGTCTAGGCTACAATGAGCAGTTCTTC. This encodes CASSYSLGYNEQFF.

The chain has TRBV27 and TRBJ2-3; 9 bases agree with TRBD2. After removal of 11 bases from V and 2 bases from J, the junction contained 14 bases not matched to a gene. Germline V gives CDR1 MNHEY, CDR2 SMNVEV (reference sequence). The length of the CDR3 is 16 residues. The CDR3: CAVAWASGAPTDTQYF. In nucleotides, the CDR3 is TGTGCCGTCGCGTGGGCTAGCGGGGCCCCCACAGATACGCAGTATTTT.

The V call is TRBV7-2, the J call TRBJ2-1; 10 nucleotides match TRBD1. This CDR3 contains 15 residues. The germline CDR1 and CDR2 sequences are SGHTA and FQGNSA. Trimming took 5 bases from V and 8 from J; bases not matched to a gene: 9. The CDR3 nucleotides are TGTGCCAGCAGCGATCCGGGACAGGGGTCTTATGAGCAGTTCTTC. Translated: CASSDPGQGSYEQFF.

The genes are TRBV29-1 and TRBJ2-5; the D is unclear. In germline, CDR1 is SQVTM, CDR2 ANQGSEA. The CDR3 sequence is 12 residues long. V was cut by 3 bases and J by 4 bases, with 9 bases left in between. CDR3 protein: CSVETRAETQYF. The CDR3 DNA is TGCAGCGTTGAGACCCGAGCAGAGACCCAGTACTTC.

The chain has TRBV18 and TRBJ2-1; 8 bases are shared with TRBD1. The V and J ends lost 0 bases and 4 bases, in that order; junction bases with no gene match: 2. CDR3 length equals 15 residues. Per germline, CDR1 KGHSH and CDR2 LQKENI. The CDR3 nucleotides are TGTGCCAGCTCACCACCCGGACAGGGTTACAATGAGCAGTTCTTC. Its translation is CASSPPGQGYNEQFF.

The V and J genes are TRBV27 and TRBJ2-1; 12 nucleotides line up with TRBD2. The CDR3 loop spans 16 amino acids. Germline V gives CDR1 MNHEY, CDR2 SMNVEV (reference sequence). The V segment lost 6 bases and the J segment 4 bases; nucleotides outside the gene matches: 7. CDR3 loop: CASRPLGTSGYNEQFF. DNA of the CDR3: TGTGCCAGCAGACCACTTGGGACTAGCGGGTACAATGAGCAGTTCTTC.

The chain joins TRBV7-9 to TRBJ2-5, with 13 nucleotides matching TRBD2. The J call may be incorrect, as the DNA end agrees better with TRBJ2-7. The CDR3 runs 17 residues. Germline-derived CDR1 and CDR2 are SEHNR and FQNEAQ (reference sequence). The CDR3 nucleotides are TGTGCCAGCAGCTCCCGGACTAGCGGGAGTGCATACTACGAGCAGTACTTC. It is translated as CASSSRTSGSAYYEQYF.

This clone occurred once. The rearrangement joins TRBV19 to TRBJ1-1; D is possibly TRBD1 (5 bases). This CDR3 has 13 amino acids. Per germline, CDR1 LNHDA and CDR2 SQIVND (reference sequence). V dropped 5 bases and J dropped 5 bases, with 12 bases sitting between them. CDR3 coding DNA: TGTGCCAGTAGTTTGGGGGTTCGAACTGAAGCTTTCTTT. As protein: CASSLGVRTEAFF.

J is TRBJ1-1 and V is TRBV19, with TRBD1 matching over 7 bases. The germline CDR1 and CDR2 sequences are LNHDA and SQIVND (reference sequence). The J segment lost 0 bases and the V segment lost 4 bases, leaving 17 bases of the junction unmatched. The CDR3 is made up of 19 amino acids. CDR3 DNA sequence: TGTGCCAGTAGTACCCTAAGCGACAGGGACCTTTTAATGAACACTGAAGCTTTCTTT. Encoded protein: CASSTLSDRDLLMNTEAFF.

The chain combines TRBV4-3 with TRBJ2-7; D gene ambiguous. Trimming took off 1 base at V and 3 bases at J, with 13 bases between the two ends. Germline CDR1 is LGHNA and CDR2 is YSLEER. The CDR3 spans 15 residues. CDR3 in amino acids: CASSQARRIGYEQYF. CDR3 nucleotides: TGCGCCAGCAGCCAAGCGAGGCGAATAGGCTACGAGCAGTACTTC.

This clone was recorded only once. The chain joins TRBV27 to TRBJ1-5, with 10 bases that match TRBD1. V lost 2 bases and J lost 6; bases outside the gene matches: 10. CDR3 length equals 17 residues. Germline V CDR1 and CDR2: MNHEY, SMNVEV (reference sequence). CDR3 residues: CASSLVPPGQGPQPQHF. The CDR3 coding sequence is TGTGCCAGCAGTTTAGTACCCCCGGGACAGGGGCCTCAGCCCCAGCATTTT.

V gene TRBV6-5 combines with J gene TRBJ1-2; D ambiguous. The V and J ends lost 5 bases and 5 bases respectively, with 15 bases between them. The CDR3 extends over 14 amino acids. Per the germline V gene, CDR1 is MNHEY and CDR2 is SVGAGI. CDR3 in amino acids: CASSIGRSSYGYTF. CDR3 nucleotide sequence: TGTGCCAGCAGTATCGGACGGTCCTCGTATGGCTACACCTTC.

On this clone itself: Other nucleotide sequences in the sample specify the same CDR3. The chain carries TRBV9 and TRBJ2-1, with D perhaps TRBD2 (5 bases). Germline values: CDR1 SGDLS, CDR2 YYNGEE. This CDR3 comprises 12 residues. V shed 3 bases and J shed 4 bases, with 5 bases lying between them. As DNA, the CDR3 is TGTGCCAGCAGCGGACTATACAATGAGCAGTTCTTC. It codes for CASSGLYNEQFF.

This chain joins TRBV19 and TRBJ1-1; 11 bases line up with TRBD1. The V gene's germline CDR1 is LNHDA and CDR2 SQIVND (reference sequence). Trimming took 4 bases from V and 5 from J; bases not matched to a gene: 9. The CDR3 is made up of 16 amino acids. CDR3 residues: CASSNLPGQGVTEAFF. The CDR3 nucleotides are TGTGCCAGTAGTAACCTTCCGGGACAGGGGGTGACTGAAGCTTTCTTT. Looking up the rest from reference TRBV19 and TRBJ1-1 gives the full variable domain: DGGITQSPKYLFRKEGQNVTLSCEQNLNHDAMYWYRQDPGQGLRLIYYSQIVNDFQKGDIAEGYSVSREKKESFPLTVTSAQKNPTAFYLCASSNLPGQGVTEAFFGQGTRLTVV.

The V call is TRBV5-1, the J call TRBJ1-1; D gene unclear. Trimming pared 0 bases from V and 5 bases from J, leaving 11 bases between. CDR3 length: 14 residues. The V gene's germline CDR1 is SGHRS and CDR2 YFSETQ. The CDR3 region has the DNA TGCGCCAGCAGCTTGGCCCCGGGTTGGACTGAAGCTTTCTTT. This codes for CASSLAPGWTEAFF.

The rearrangement links TRBV5-4 to TRBJ2-2; 7 nucleotides agree with TRBD1. The CDR3 runs 16 residues. J gave up 5 bases and V 4 bases, and 11 bases lay outside the gene matches. Per germline, CDR1 SGHNT and CDR2 YYREEE (reference sequence). CDR3 amino acids: CASSRSKGTATGELFF. The CDR3 DNA sequence: TGTGCCAGCAGCCGAAGTAAAGGGACAGCTACCGGGGAGCTGTTTTTT.

The chain uses TRBV4-1 and TRBJ2-7; D is perhaps TRBD1 (6 bases). Trimming took off 3 bases at V and 5 bases at J, with 11 bases between the two ends. In germline, CDR1 is MGHRA, CDR2 YSYEKL. This CDR3 has 13 residues. The CDR3 DNA is TGCGCCAGCAGCCACCAGGGGAAGAACGAGCAGTACTTC. It specifies CASSHQGKNEQYF.